A selection of T cell receptor beta chains follows, all from one sample in a study of OX40 agonist ivuxolimab in advanced cancers. TCRdb keeps only in-frame clones here, not all; method: immunoSEQ multiplex PCR. This sample has about 20,000 clones; 84% occur once, and the top ten carry less than 65%. This specimen was CD4+ or CD8+ T cells sorted from blood, taken in a trial of the OX40 agonist ivuxolimab. These receptors all stem from an adult with an advanced solid tumor such as melanoma, head and neck, liver or kidney cancer. CDR3s include the opening cysteine and the closing phenylalanine or tryptophan. The D gene is left open where the match is weak. Clone size appears in some rows only: once, few, many, or a class for an expanded clone.

once	TRBJ1-2	TRBV6-1	-	CASSELDSVLPGYTF	TGTGCCAGCAGTGAATTGGACAGCGTCCTTCCCGGCTACACCTTC
-	TRBJ1-2	TRBV19	-	CASSIAPVGGNYGYTF	TGTGCCAGTAGTATAGCGCCTGTTGGGGGTAACTATGGCTACACCTTC
-	TRBJ1-1	TRBV5-1	-	CASSLAGNTEAFF	TGCGCCAGCAGCTTGGCAGGGAACACTGAAGCTTTCTTT
-	TRBJ2-4	TRBV28	TRBD1	CASSRTGGRAKNIQYF	TGTGCCAGCAGCCGTACAGGGGGCCGTGCCAAAAACATTCAGTACTTC
-	TRBJ1-2	TRBV14	-	CASSSSGGYGYTF	TGTGCCAGCAGCAGCTCGGGAGGCTATGGCTACACCTTC
few	TRBJ2-5	TRBV4-1	-	CASSQDRLQAYQETQYF	TGCGCCAGCAGCCAAGACCGGCTACAGGCCTACCAAGAGACCCAGTACTTC
-	TRBJ1-6	TRBV9	TRBD1	CASSDGTGRSPLHF	TGTGCCAGCAGCGACGGGACAGGGCGTTCACCCCTCCACTTT
once	TRBJ1-1	TRBV5-6	-	CASSLDRVNTEAFF	TGTGCCAGCAGCTTGGACAGAGTGAACACTGAAGCTTTCTTT
-	TRBJ1-1	TRBV4-1	-	CASSQDTVTANTEAFF	TGCGCCAGCAGCCAAGATACCGTGACAGCAAACACTGAAGCTTTCTTT
few	TRBJ2-1	TRBV7-9	TRBD1	CASSEGQGYNEQFF	TGTGCCAGCAGCGAAGGACAGGGGTACAATGAGCAGTTCTTC
once	TRBJ2-2	TRBV7-9	-	CASSLPPGTGELFF	TGTGCCAGCAGCTTACCCCCGGGGACCGGGGAGCTGTTTTTT
-	TRBJ2-7	TRBV7-9	TRBD2	CASSFPGRTYEQYF	TGTGCCAGCAGCTTCCCCGGGAGGACCTACGAGCAGTACTTC
once	TRBJ2-7	TRBV4-3	-	CASSQDRWGRSYEQYF	TGCGCCAGCAGCCAAGATCGGTGGGGGCGATCCTACGAGCAGTACTTC
-	TRBJ2-1	TRBV10-3	TRBD2	CAVLTSGGGYNEQFF	TGTGCCGTGCTTACTAGCGGGGGGGGCTACAATGAGCAGTTCTTC
few	TRBJ1-6	TRBV30	-	CAWSRGGPLHF	TGTGCCTGGAGTCGGGGGGGACCCCTCCACTTT
-	TRBJ2-3	TRBV27	TRBD2	CASGMPLAGLTDTQYF	TGTGCCAGCGGAATGCCCCTAGCGGGGCTCACAGATACGCAGTATTTT
-	TRBJ1-1	TRBV4-3	-	CASSRGDDTEAFF	TGCGCCAGCAGCAGAGGGGATGACACTGAAGCTTTCTTT
-	TRBJ1-1	TRBV9	TRBD1	CASSEGAGTEAFF	TGTGCCAGCAGCGAGGGGGCGGGGACTGAAGCTTTCTTT
-	TRBJ1-4	TRBV27	-	CASRKAAVFRVSGATNEKLFF	TGTGCCAGCAGGAAAGCGGCGGTCTTTAGGGTCTCGGGGGCAACTAATGAAAAACTGTTTTTT
-	TRBJ2-2	TRBV5-4	-	CASTAYTGELFF	TGTGCCAGCACGGCGTACACCGGGGAGCTGTTTTTT
once	TRBJ1-5	TRBV27	-	CASSLRPRVPHSNQPQHF	TGTGCCAGCAGTTTAAGGCCCAGGGTACCACATAGCAATCAGCCCCAGCATTTT
-	TRBJ1-2	TRBV7-3	TRBD1	CASSPPWDRRDGYTF	TGTGCCAGCAGCCCCCCATGGGACAGGCGGGATGGCTACACCTTC
-	TRBJ2-1	TRBV10-3	TRBD1	CAISVSGQGGNEQFF	TGTGCCATCAGTGTTTCCGGACAGGGGGGCAATGAGCAGTTCTTC
few	TRBJ2-1	TRBV7-2	-	CASSLLESLDSNEQFF	TGTGCCAGCAGCCTACTAGAGAGTCTCGATTCCAATGAGCAGTTCTTC
-	TRBJ2-1	TRBV9	TRBD2	CASSVAGLAVYNEQFF	TGTGCCAGCAGCGTCGCGGGACTAGCGGTATACAATGAGCAGTTCTTC
-	TRBJ2-7	TRBV6-6	TRBD1	CASSIQGASYEQYF	TGTGCCAGCAGCATCCAGGGGGCATCCTACGAGCAGTACTTC
-	TRBJ1-5	TRBV28	-	CASNLVGRVGSNQPQHF	TGTGCCAGCAATCTCGTTGGAAGGGTCGGGAGCAATCAGCCCCAGCATTTT
-	TRBJ1-1	TRBV4-1	-	CASSLLKSPPSTEAFF	TGCGCCAGCAGCCTACTCAAATCCCCTCCCTCTACTGAAGCTTTCTTT
-	TRBJ2-5	TRBV11-2	-	CASSLWGETQYF	TGTGCCAGCAGCTTGTGGGGAGAGACCCAGTACTTC
-	TRBJ2-5	TRBV7-9	TRBD1	CASSSVSDRGQETQYF	TGTGCCAGCAGCTCAGTGTCGGACAGGGGGCAAGAGACCCAGTACTTC
few	TRBJ1-1	TRBV4-2	TRBD1	CASSPLGLTGGTGNTEAFF	TGTGCCAGCAGCCCACTTGGGCTAACAGGGGGTACAGGGAACACTGAAGCTTTCTTT
once	TRBJ2-2	TRBV2	-	CASSVPGELFF	TGTGCCAGCAGTGTTCCCGGGGAGCTGTTTTTT
-	TRBJ2-3	TRBV7-6	-	CASSQAGDTQYF	TGTGCCAGCAGCCAAGCAGGAGATACGCAGTATTTT
-	TRBJ1-2	TRBV28	-	CASTNSGDGSNYGYTF	TGTGCCAGCACGAACTCAGGGGACGGGAGTAACTATGGCTACACCTTC
-	TRBJ2-1	TRBV7-2	TRBD2	CASSPQSGNNEQFF	TGTGCCAGCAGCCCGCAAAGCGGGAACAATGAGCAGTTCTTC
once	TRBJ1-1	TRBV11-2	-	CASSLDSEGSATEAFF	TGTGCCAGCAGCTTAGATTCGGAAGGGTCAGCCACTGAAGCTTTCTTT
-	TRBJ2-7	TRBV27	TRBD1	CASSVSGGVYEQYF	TGTGCCAGCAGCGTTTCAGGGGGCGTCTACGAGCAGTACTTC
-	TRBJ1-2	TRBV9	-	CASSAPGGRPDGYTF	TGTGCCAGCAGCGCCCCCGGGGGAAGGCCGGATGGCTACACCTTC
-	TRBJ1-3	TRBV4-3	-	CASSPIGDSGNTIYF	TGCGCCAGCAGCCCGATTGGGGACTCTGGAAACACCATATATTTT
medium-sized	TRBJ2-1	TRBV7-9	-	CASSLERRENEQFF	TGTGCCAGCAGCTTAGAACGCAGGGAGAATGAGCAGTTCTTC
-	TRBJ2-3	TRBV4-2	TRBD2	CASSQDRSGVTDTQYF	TGTGCCAGCAGCCAAGATCGCAGCGGGGTCACAGATACGCAGTATTTT
-	TRBJ2-2	TRBV11-3	-	CASSWGRAGTGELFF	TGTGCCAGCAGCTGGGGACGCGCGGGGACCGGGGAGCTGTTTTTT
-	TRBJ2-3	TRBV18	TRBD2	CASSPGGGATDTQYF	TGTGCCAGCTCACCAGGCGGGGGGGCCACAGATACGCAGTATTTT
-	TRBJ2-3	TRBV19	TRBD2	CASSPSGGASGDTQYF	TGTGCCAGTAGTCCTAGCGGGGGGGCCTCTGGAGATACGCAGTATTTT
-	TRBJ2-5	TRBV11-2	-	CASSWGGETQYF	TGTGCCAGCAGCTGGGGAGGAGAGACCCAGTACTTC
-	TRBJ1-1	TRBV4-2	-	CASSQAQGRGYEAFF	TGTGCCAGCAGCCAAGCTCAGGGCAGGGGATATGAAGCTTTCTTT
-	TRBJ2-5	TRBV5-1	TRBD1	CASVLGTGGIETQYF	TGCGCCAGCGTACTTGGGACAGGGGGGATTGAGACCCAGTACTTC